This T cell receptor (beta chain) was recovered during a study of cytomegalovirus exposure and HLA in healthy donors. It was with 60 Vbeta and 13 Jbeta primers that the PCR ran. Some clones are missing from TCRdb's copy, which holds only in-frame ones; the method was immunoSEQ multiplex PCR. The sample records about 210,000 clones, about 80% being singletons. Points on this clone: Its antigen is not known.

It was healthy bone marrow donors who served as donors. Overall study results and limits: Some public TCRs appeared in many individuals, while most sequences were rare.

The receptor comes from a woman aged 45-65 years in good health and CMV-seropositive. The sequenced sample was PBMCs.

The CDR3 spells CASSLNFKETQYF. For the CDR3, the DNA is TGTGCCAGCAGCTTGAACTTTAAAGAGACCCAGTACTTC. The chain links TRBV5-6 to TRBJ2-5, with D unresolved. CDR3 length equals 13 residues. V lost 1 base and J 3 bases, leaving 7 bases between the germline ends. Germline CDR1 is SGHDT and CDR2 is YYEEEE.